The 31 T cell receptor beta chains reported below all come from one sample, sequenced in a study of identical twins. TCRdb fed the 5' RACE reads into MiXCR, producing one record per CDR3 protein. The table lists 250,000 to 350,000 distinct CDR3 sequences, more than 6.5% of them singletons. These same records also appear under a second study, on yellow fever vaccine responses in identical twins.

The specimen sequenced was memory (CD45RO+) T cells sorted from blood. Receptors originate from a woman between 18 and 30 years old in good health.

The genes are TRBV5-5 and TRBJ2-5, with D possibly being TRBD1 (5 bases). CDR1 is SGHKS, CDR2 YYEKEE, per germline (reference sequence). This CDR3 is built from 14 residues. V was cut by 0 bases and J by 7 bases, with 13 bases left in between. In DNA form, the CDR3 reads TGTGCCAGCAGCTTGGGTTGGTTAGGGGCGACCCAGTACTTC. Residues: CASSLGWLGATQYF.

This clonotype has ten or more counts. The chain recombines TRBV5-1 with TRBJ2-3; 11 bases line up with TRBD2. The CDR3 sequence is 16 residues long. The germline V gene has CDR1 SGHRS and CDR2 YFSETQ. With 4 bases clipped from V and 4 bases from J, the junction kept 8 bases outside the gene matches. CDR3 nucleotides: TGCGCCAGCAGCCCGCTCGATAGCGGGAGGGCAGATACGCAGTATTTT. It is translated as CASSPLDSGRADTQYF. Looking up the rest from reference TRBV5-1 and TRBJ2-3 gives the full variable domain: KAGVTQTPRYLIKTRGQQVTLSCSPISGHRSVSWYQQTPGQGLQFLFEYFSETQRNKGNFPGRFSGRQFSNSRSEMNVSTLELGDSALYLCASSPLDSGRADTQYFGPGTRLTVL.

The chain links TRBV6-5 to TRBJ2-2, with D unresolved. V was clipped by 2 bases and J by 2 bases, with 12 bases between them. The CDR3 totals 16 residues. Germline lookup yields CDR1 MNHEY and CDR2 SVGAGI. DNA for the CDR3: TGTGCCAGCAGTTACAACCCCATACTTAACACCGGGGAGCTGTTTTTT. This gives the protein CASSYNPILNTGELFF.

This clonotype was observed a handful of times. V and J are TRBV12-3 or TRBV12-4 and TRBJ1-1; D is unresolved. The CDR3 sequence is 17 residues long. Trimming shortened V by 3 bases and J by 3 bases, and 20 bases separated the two germline ends. CDR3 coding DNA: TGTGCCAGCAGTTTTCGGCCTGGGCGTCAATGGGACACTGAAGCTTTCTTT. Translated: CASSFRPGRQWDTEAFF.

The table lists this clonotype with many counts. The CDR3 bases are TGTGCCAGCAGCAAGAACGTAGGGGGCACAGATACGCAGTATTTT. Translating it yields CASSKNVGGTDTQYF. J is TRBJ2-3 and V is TRBV9, with TRBD1 as a possible D gene (5 bases). Germline V gives CDR1 SGDLS, CDR2 YYNGEE. V was shortened by 4 bases and J by 1 base, with 13 bases between the two germline ends. CDR3 length equals 15 residues.

The V and J genes are TRBV28 and TRBJ2-7, with D possibly called TRBD1 or TRBD2 (5 bases each). The germline V gene has CDR1 MDHEN and CDR2 SYDVKM. This CDR3 has 15 residues. The V end was cut by 6 bases, the J end by 2 bases, with 17 bases between. CDR3 amino acids: CASRNHRDGAYEQYF. CDR3 in DNA: TGTGCCAGCAGAAACCACCGGGACGGTGCCTACGAGCAGTACTTC.

This clonotype has only a few counts. The rearrangement uses TRBV6-1 and TRBJ1-5, with D unresolved. The CDR3 runs 14 residues. V gave up 3 bases and J gave up 3 bases, with 9 bases separating them. The germline V gene has CDR1 MNHNS and CDR2 SASEGT. CDR3 DNA sequence: TGTGCCAGCAGTGAGATTAGGCTCAATCAGCCCCAGCATTTT. This encodes CASSEIRLNQPQHF.

This clonotype was counted ten times or more. The chain has TRBV7-2 and TRBJ1-4; 7 bases line up with TRBD1. V shed 3 bases, J shed 7 bases, and the junction held 14 bases outside the gene matches. This CDR3 contains 17 residues. The germline CDR1 and CDR2 sequences are SGHTA and FQGNSA. The CDR3 loop is CASSLSIAKGATEKLFF. CDR3 sequence (DNA): TGTGCCAGCAGCTTGTCGATTGCTAAGGGGGCAACTGAAAAACTGTTTTTT.

The chain combines TRBV6-7 with TRBJ2-7; the match to TRBD1 covers 8 bases. TRBV6-7 is filed as an ORF, its function uncertain. V lost 5 bases, J lost 1 base, and 7 bases stayed unmatched. This CDR3 region has 15 residues. The CDR3 here is CASSTGTGVSYEQYF. The CDR3 DNA follows: TGTGCCAGCAGTACCGGGACAGGAGTTTCCTACGAGCAGTACTTC.

V is TRBV6-5 and J is TRBJ2-7, with D perhaps TRBD2 (6 bases). Germline V lookup: CDR1 MNHEY, CDR2 SVGAGI. V lost 2 bases to trimming and J lost 6 bases, with 20 bases between them. The CDR3 runs 16 residues. CDR3 nucleotides: TGTGCCAGCAGTTACGGTTCGGCGGGGTCACAAGGCGAGCAGTACTTC. Protein sequence: CASSYGSAGSQGEQYF.

The genes are TRBV6-1 and TRBJ2-7; the match to TRBD2 covers 11 bases. The junction had 12 bases not matched to a gene; V was cut back by 1 base and J by 7 bases. The length of the CDR3 is 17 residues. CDR1 and CDR2 from the germline V gene are MNHNS and SASEGT. The CDR3 loop reads CASSEGRGLAGGREQYV. In nucleotides, the CDR3 is TGTGCCAGCAGTGAAGGCAGGGGGCTAGCGGGGGGCAGAGAGCAGTACGTC.

A word on this clonotype: Since a much larger clone is just one base distant, this may be a read error. The chain joins TRBV15 to TRBJ2-1, with D possibly TRBD2 on 6 matching bases. The V gene lost 0 bases and the J gene lost 7 bases, with 16 bases spanning the gap. The germline V gene has CDR1 LNHNV and CDR2 YYDKDF (reference sequence). The CDR3 sequence is 16 residues long. CDR3 sequence: CATSRDGPGTVNEQFF. In nucleotides, the CDR3 is TGTGCCACCAGCAGAGATGGCCCCGGGACTGTTAATGAGCAGTTCTTC.

The gene calls are TRBV11-2 and TRBJ2-5; D is unclear. Trimming pared 1 base from V and 4 bases from J, leaving 13 bases between. Germline values: CDR1 SGHAT, CDR2 FQNNGV. The CDR3 is 15 residues long. The CDR3 loop is CASSLGQAGGETQYF. CDR3 nucleotides: TGTGCCAGCAGCTTAGGACAAGCCGGTGGAGAGACCCAGTACTTC.

This clonotype came up a few times. The chain carries TRBV4-1 and TRBJ2-3; 7 nucleotides line up with TRBD1. V shed 2 bases, J shed 7 bases, and the junction held 3 bases outside the gene matches. This CDR3 has 13 residues. Germline-derived CDR1 and CDR2 are MGHRA and YSYEKL. The CDR3 here is CASSQQGQNTQYF. The CDR3, as DNA: TGCGCCAGCAGCCAACAGGGACAGAATACGCAGTATTTT.

This clonotype was counted between two and nine times. The V call is TRBV10-3, the J call TRBJ1-1; 10 positions match TRBD1. Germline CDR1 reads ENHRY; CDR2 reads SYGVKD. This CDR3 is built from 16 residues. V lost 10 bases to trimming and J lost 11 bases; unmatched junction nucleotides: 22. The chain's CDR3 is CATKPSDRGNLEGAFF. The CDR3 bases are TGTGCCACCAAGCCTTCGGACAGGGGGAATTTGGAGGGGGCTTTCTTT.

This sequence joins TRBV9 and TRBJ2-1; TRBD2 matches at 9 bases. Germline trimming cut 4 bases from V and 2 bases from J; bases unmatched to any gene: 7. This CDR3 is built from 16 residues. Germline loops: CDR1 SGDLS, CDR2 YYNGEE. The CDR3: CASSPGLAIAYNEQFF. The CDR3 nucleotides are TGTGCCAGCAGCCCCGGACTAGCGATTGCCTACAATGAGCAGTTCTTC. The variable domain in full, completed from reference TRBV9 and TRBJ2-1, reads DSGVTQTPKHLITATGQRVTLRCSPRSGDLSVYWYQQSLDQGLQFLIQYYNGEERAKGNILERFSAQQFPDLHSELNLSSLELGDSALYFCASSPGLAIAYNEQFFGPGTRLTVL.

At least ten counts were recorded for this clonotype. V gene TRBV29-1 combines with J gene TRBJ2-7; 10 bases are a match to TRBD2. This CDR3 is built from 13 residues. V trimming: 6 bases; J trimming: 6 bases; junction bases outside the gene matches: 8. Per germline, CDR1 SQVTM and CDR2 ANQGSEA. The CDR3, as DNA: TGCAGCGTACGAGCGGGAGGGGAGACCGAGCAGTACTTC. Translating it yields CSVRAGGETEQYF.

A word on this clonotype: An end of the junction does not agree with germline; a read error may underlie this. The chain couples TRBV20-1 to TRBJ2-5; no reliable D call. Germline V gene lookup returns CDR1 DFQATT and CDR2 SNEGSKA (reference sequence). The CDR3 spans 11 residues. For the CDR3, the DNA is TGCAGTGCTAGCCGGTCGGAGACCCAGGACTTC. Encoded protein: CSASRSETQDF.

This clonotype has ten or more counts. This chain joins TRBV6-1 and TRBJ2-1, with unresolved D. The V end was cut by 1 base, the J end by 7 bases, with 8 bases between. Germline V gives CDR1 MNHNS, CDR2 SASEGT. This CDR3 has 13 residues. CDR3 residues: CASSEGPVNEQFF. Written as DNA, the CDR3 is TGTGCCAGCAGTGAAGGCCCCGTGAATGAGCAGTTCTTC.

This clonotype was counted at least ten times. The chain links TRBV12-3 or TRBV12-4 to TRBJ2-4; TRBD2 might be the D (7 bases). CDR3 size: 15 residues. V was pared by 3 bases and J by 9 bases, with 18 bases between. CDR3 region: CASSFRGGGKGIQYF. CDR3 nucleotide sequence: TGTGCCAGCAGTTTTCGAGGGGGGGGGAAGGGCATTCAGTACTTC.

This clonotype came up many times. The V call is TRBV7-9, the J call TRBJ2-3; D remains ambiguous. The CDR3 runs to 15 residues. Germline V gene lookup returns CDR1 SEHNR and CDR2 FQNEAQ (reference sequence). Trimming stripped 6 bases from V and 0 bases from J, with 13 bases between. The CDR3 DNA is TGTGCCAGCAGGGCTAAAGGCCAGAGCACAGATACGCAGTATTTT. As protein: CASRAKGQSTDTQYF.

This clonotype has more than one count but fewer than ten. The chain is built from TRBV20-1 and TRBJ2-7; 9 bases fit TRBD1. The junction had 7 bases not matched to a gene; V was cut back by 0 bases and J by 4 bases. This CDR3 region has 15 residues. Germline-derived CDR1 and CDR2 are DFQATT and SNEGSKA (reference sequence). As DNA, the CDR3 is TGCAGTGCTAGAGACTCACAGGGGGCAGCTTACGAGCAGTACTTC. Translated, it gives CSARDSQGAAYEQYF.

The chain uses TRBV3-1 and TRBJ2-4; 10 bases are a match to TRBD2. The CDR3 runs 17 residues. The ends lost 8 bases at V and 4 bases at J; junction bases unmatched: 14. In germline, CDR1 is LGHDT, CDR2 YNNKEL (reference sequence). The CDR3 nucleotides are TGTGCCAGCTGCAAAGAATGGAGCGGGAGGGCGAAAAACATTCAGTACTTC. Its translation: CASCKEWSGRAKNIQYF. Full variable domain (missing parts from reference TRBV3-1 and TRBJ2-4): DTAVSQTPKYLVTQMGNDKSIKCEQNLGHDTMYWYKQDSKKFLKIMFSYNNKELIINETVPNRFSPKSPDKAHLNLHINSLELGDSAVYFCASCKEWSGRAKNIQYFGAGTRLSVL.

In its sample, this clonotype was seen many times. The V gene is TRBV7-9, the J gene TRBJ1-6, with D tentatively TRBD1 (5 bases). Germline V lookup: CDR1 SEHNR, CDR2 FQNEAQ (reference sequence). This CDR3 contains 15 residues. Trimming shortened V by 7 bases and J by 9 bases, and 19 bases separated the two germline ends. CDR3 protein: CASNPGLEDRSPLHF. CDR3 DNA sequence: TGTGCCAGCAACCCGGGACTCGAGGATCGTTCACCCCTCCACTTT.

This clonotype was recorded at least ten times. This chain connects TRBV5-1 to TRBJ2-5, with 13 bases lining up with TRBD2. J gave up 4 bases and V 1 base, and 4 bases lay outside the gene matches. Germline V gene sequence: CDR1 SGHRS, CDR2 YFSETQ. The CDR3 loop spans 16 amino acids. The CDR3 nucleotides read TGCGCCAGCAGCTTGAGAACTAGCGGGAGGGTAGAGACCCAGTACTTC. Protein product: CASSLRTSGRVETQYF.

This clonotype was observed a few times. This chain joins TRBV6-1 and TRBJ1-1; 11 positions match TRBD1. Trimming cost V 7 bases and J 5 bases; bases outside gene matches: 9. The CDR3 is made up of 15 amino acids. Germline CDR1 MNHNS, CDR2 SASEGT. The CDR3 DNA sequence: TGTGCCAGCACCTCGTCCGGGACAGGGGGAACTGAAGCTTTCTTT. Translation: CASTSSGTGGTEAFF.

This clonotype was counted ten times or more. The V gene is TRBV28, the J gene TRBJ1-2; D is undetermined. CDR3 size: 14 residues. Germline V gene lookup returns CDR1 MDHEN and CDR2 SYDVKM. V dropped 4 bases and J dropped 0 bases, with 9 bases sitting between them. The CDR3 DNA reads as TGTGCCAGCAGTTCCGCAGGCTCTAACTATGGCTACACCTTC. This encodes CASSSAGSNYGYTF.

V and J are TRBV27 and TRBJ2-2, with D tentatively TRBD2 (6 bases). This CDR3 has 16 amino acids. Trimming pared 4 bases from V and 5 bases from J, leaving 17 bases between. Per germline, CDR1 MNHEY and CDR2 SMNVEV (reference sequence). The CDR3: CASSSPGRAGTGELFF. CDR3 coding DNA: TGTGCCAGCAGTTCTCCCGGCAGGGCGGGGACCGGGGAGCTGTTTTTT.

This clonotype was found a few times. This chain links TRBV12-3 or TRBV12-4 with TRBJ2-7; D call uncertain. CDR3 length equals 12 residues. The V gene lost 3 bases and the J gene lost 6 bases, with 9 bases spanning the gap. The CDR3 here is CASSFGVSEQYF. Written as DNA, the CDR3 is TGTGCCAGCAGTTTTGGGGTCAGCGAGCAGTACTTC.

There are a few counts of this clonotype. The chain recombines TRBV4-1 with TRBJ2-1; weak D call: TRBD2 (6 bases). V gave up 0 bases and J gave up 0 bases, with 12 bases separating them. There are 17 residues in the CDR3. CDR1 is MGHRA and CDR2 is YSYEKL in the germline V gene. DNA for the CDR3: TGCGCCAGCAGCCAAGACTGGCAGACTAGCTCCTACAATGAGCAGTTCTTC. As protein: CASSQDWQTSSYNEQFF.

This rearrangement joins TRBV24-1 to TRBJ2-2; 9 nucleotides line up with TRBD1. Germline CDR1 reads KGHDR; CDR2 reads SFDVKD. The CDR3 loop spans 16 amino acids. V trimming: 5 bases; J trimming: 1 base; junction bases outside the gene matches: 4. This CDR3 is CATSASGQGNTGELFF. The CDR3 DNA sequence: TGTGCCACCAGTGCGTCGGGACAGGGGAACACCGGGGAGCTGTTTTTT.